This T cell receptor (beta chain) was sequenced during a study of cytomegalovirus exposure and HLA in healthy donors. Notes on the study in general: Reported performance of the classifier showed diagnosis of cytomegalovirus status with high specificity and sensitivity. Cytomegalovirus association was assigned to over 150 TCR beta chains.

From germline, CDR1 is ENHRY and CDR2 SYGVKD. The length of the CDR3 is 13 residues. The V and J ends lost 10 bases and 0 bases, in that order; junction bases with no gene match: 4. This table comes from immunoSEQ multiplex PCR, and its TCRdb copy is limited to in-frame clones, with some not included. The sample records about 160,000 clones, approximately 87% being singletons. A remark on this clone: Its antigen is currently unknown.

This TCR derives from a woman aged 25-40 years in good health and CMV-seronegative. Source material: PBMCs. V is TRBV10-3 and J is TRBJ2-3, with TRBD2 identical over 7 bases. The CDR3 DNA reads TGTGCCACCGCTAGCGGTAGCACAGATACGCAGTATTTT. Its translation is CATASGSTDTQYF.